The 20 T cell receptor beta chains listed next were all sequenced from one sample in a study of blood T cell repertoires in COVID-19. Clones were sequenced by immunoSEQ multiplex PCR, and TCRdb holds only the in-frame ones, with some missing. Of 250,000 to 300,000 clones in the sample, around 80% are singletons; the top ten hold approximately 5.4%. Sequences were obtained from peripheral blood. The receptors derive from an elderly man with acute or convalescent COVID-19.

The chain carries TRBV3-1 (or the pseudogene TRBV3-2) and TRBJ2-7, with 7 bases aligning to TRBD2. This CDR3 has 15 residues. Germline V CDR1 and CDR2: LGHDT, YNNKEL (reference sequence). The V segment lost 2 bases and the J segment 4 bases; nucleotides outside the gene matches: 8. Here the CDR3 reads CASSQLGGGRYEQYF. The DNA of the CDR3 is TGTGCCAGCAGCCAACTAGGCGGGGGTCGATACGAGCAGTACTTC.

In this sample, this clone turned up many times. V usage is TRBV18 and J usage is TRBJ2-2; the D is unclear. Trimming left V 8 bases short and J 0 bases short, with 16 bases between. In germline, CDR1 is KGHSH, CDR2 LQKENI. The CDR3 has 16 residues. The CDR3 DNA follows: TGTGCCAGCAAGGAAGGAGTTGTTACGAACACCGGGGAGCTGTTTTTT. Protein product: CASKEGVVTNTGELFF.

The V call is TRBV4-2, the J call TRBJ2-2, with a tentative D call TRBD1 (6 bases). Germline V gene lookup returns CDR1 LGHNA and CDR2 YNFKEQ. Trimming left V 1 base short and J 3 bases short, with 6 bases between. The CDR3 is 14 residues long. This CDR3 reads CASSQGTDTGELFF. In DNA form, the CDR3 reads TGTGCCAGCAGCCAAGGGACAGACACCGGGGAGCTGTTTTTT.

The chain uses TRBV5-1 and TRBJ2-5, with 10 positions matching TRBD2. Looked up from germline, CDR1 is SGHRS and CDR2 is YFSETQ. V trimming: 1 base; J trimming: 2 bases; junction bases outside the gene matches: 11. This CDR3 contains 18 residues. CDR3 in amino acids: CASSLRLGLAGVQETQYF. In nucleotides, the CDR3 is TGCGCCAGCAGCTTGCGCCTAGGTCTAGCGGGAGTACAAGAGACCCAGTACTTC.

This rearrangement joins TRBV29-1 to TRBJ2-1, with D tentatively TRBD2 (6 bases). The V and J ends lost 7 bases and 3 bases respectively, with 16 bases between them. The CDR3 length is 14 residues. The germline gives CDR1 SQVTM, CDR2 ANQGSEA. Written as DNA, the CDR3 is TGCAGCGCGAGGGAGACTAGGGTCTACAATGAGCAGTTCTTC. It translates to CSARETRVYNEQFF.

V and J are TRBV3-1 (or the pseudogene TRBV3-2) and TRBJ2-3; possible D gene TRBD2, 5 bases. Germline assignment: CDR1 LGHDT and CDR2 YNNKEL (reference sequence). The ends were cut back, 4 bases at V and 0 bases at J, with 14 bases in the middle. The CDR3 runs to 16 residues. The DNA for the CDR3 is TGTGCCAGCAGCCGAGGGAGCTTACCTAGCACAGATACGCAGTATTTT. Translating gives CASSRGSLPSTDTQYF.

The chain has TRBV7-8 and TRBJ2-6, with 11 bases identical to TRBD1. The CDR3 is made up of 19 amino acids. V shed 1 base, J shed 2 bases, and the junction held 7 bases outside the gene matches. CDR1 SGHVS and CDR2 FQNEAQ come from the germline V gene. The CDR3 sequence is CASSLDPDRGRAGANVLTF. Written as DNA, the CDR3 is TGTGCCAGCAGCTTAGATCCGGACAGGGGGCGGGCTGGGGCCAACGTCCTGACTTTC.

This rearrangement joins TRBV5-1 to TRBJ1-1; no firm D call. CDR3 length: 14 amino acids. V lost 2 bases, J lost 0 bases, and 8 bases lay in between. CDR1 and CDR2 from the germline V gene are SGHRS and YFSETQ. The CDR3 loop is CASSLTELNTEAFF. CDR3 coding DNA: TGCGCCAGCAGCTTAACAGAGTTGAACACTGAAGCTTTCTTT.

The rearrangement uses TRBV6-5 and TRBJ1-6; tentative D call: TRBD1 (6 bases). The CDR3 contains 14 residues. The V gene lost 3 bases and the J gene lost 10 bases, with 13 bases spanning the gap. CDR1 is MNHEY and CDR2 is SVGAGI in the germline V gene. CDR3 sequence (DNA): TGTGCCAGCAGTTATGACAGGACTGGATCACCCCTCCACTTT. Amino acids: CASSYDRTGSPLHF.

The CDR3 loop is CASSQTGNVVYEQYF. Written as DNA, the CDR3 is TGTGCCAGCAGTCAGACAGGGAATGTGGTCTACGAGCAGTACTTC. This sequence joins TRBV2 and TRBJ2-7; TRBD1 aligns across 7 bases. This CDR3 has 15 amino acids. The ends lost 5 bases at V and 3 bases at J; junction bases unmatched: 10. Per germline, CDR1 SNHLY and CDR2 FYNNEI.

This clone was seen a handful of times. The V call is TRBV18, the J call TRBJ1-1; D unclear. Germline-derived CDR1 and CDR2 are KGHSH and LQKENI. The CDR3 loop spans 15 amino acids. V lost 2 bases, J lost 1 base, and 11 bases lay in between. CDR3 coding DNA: TGTGCCAGCTCACCAGTAGTCCCAGGGAACACTGAAGCTTTCTTT. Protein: CASSPVVPGNTEAFF.

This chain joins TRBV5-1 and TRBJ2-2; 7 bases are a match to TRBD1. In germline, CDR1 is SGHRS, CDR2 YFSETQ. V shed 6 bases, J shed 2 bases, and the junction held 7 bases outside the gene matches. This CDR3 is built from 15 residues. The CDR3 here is CASTRTGTNTGELFF. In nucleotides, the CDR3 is TGCGCCAGCACTAGGACAGGTACCAACACCGGGGAGCTGTTTTTT.

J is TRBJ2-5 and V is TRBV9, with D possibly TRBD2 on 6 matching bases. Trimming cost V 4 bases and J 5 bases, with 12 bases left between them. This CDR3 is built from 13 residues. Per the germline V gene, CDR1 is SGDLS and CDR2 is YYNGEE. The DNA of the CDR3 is TGTGCCAGCAGCTTGACTAGTCGGGAGACCCAGTACTTC. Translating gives CASSLTSRETQYF.

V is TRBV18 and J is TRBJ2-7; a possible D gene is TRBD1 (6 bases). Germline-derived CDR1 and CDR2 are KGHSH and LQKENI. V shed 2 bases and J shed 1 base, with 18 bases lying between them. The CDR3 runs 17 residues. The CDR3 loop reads CASSPILSQGASYEQYF. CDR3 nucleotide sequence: TGTGCCAGCTCACCAATCTTGTCACAGGGTGCATCCTACGAGCAGTACTTC.

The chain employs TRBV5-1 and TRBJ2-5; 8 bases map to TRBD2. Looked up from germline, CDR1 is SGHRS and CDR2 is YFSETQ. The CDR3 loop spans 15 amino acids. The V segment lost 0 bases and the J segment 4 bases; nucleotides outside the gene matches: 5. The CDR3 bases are TGCGCCAGCAGCTTGGGCGGGGCGGGGGGAGAGACCCAGTACTTC. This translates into CASSLGGAGGETQYF.

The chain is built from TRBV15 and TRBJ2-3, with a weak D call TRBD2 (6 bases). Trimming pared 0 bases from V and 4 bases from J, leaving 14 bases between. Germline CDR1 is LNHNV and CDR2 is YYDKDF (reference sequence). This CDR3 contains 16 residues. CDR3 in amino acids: CATSREPGVAADTQYF. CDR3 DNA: TGTGCCACCAGCAGAGAACCGGGAGTTGCCGCAGATACGCAGTATTTT.

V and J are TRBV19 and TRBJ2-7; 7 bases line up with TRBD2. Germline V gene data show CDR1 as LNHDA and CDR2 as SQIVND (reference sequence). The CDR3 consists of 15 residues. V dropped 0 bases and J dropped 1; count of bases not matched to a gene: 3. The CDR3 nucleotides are TGTGCCAGTAGTATAGAACTAGCGAGATCCTACGAGCAGTACTTC. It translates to CASSIELARSYEQYF.

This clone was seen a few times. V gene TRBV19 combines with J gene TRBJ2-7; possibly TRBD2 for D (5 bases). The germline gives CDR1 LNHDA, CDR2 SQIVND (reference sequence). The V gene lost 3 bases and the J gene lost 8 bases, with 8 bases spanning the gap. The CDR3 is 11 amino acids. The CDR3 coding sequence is TGTGCCAGTAGTATGGGAGAGAAGCAGTACTTC. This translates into CASSMGEKQYF.

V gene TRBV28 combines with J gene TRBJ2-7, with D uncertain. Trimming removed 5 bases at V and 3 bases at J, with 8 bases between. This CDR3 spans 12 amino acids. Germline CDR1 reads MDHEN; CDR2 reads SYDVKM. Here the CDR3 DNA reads TGTGCCAGCAGTCAAGCTTACTACGAGCAGTACTTC. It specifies CASSQAYYEQYF.

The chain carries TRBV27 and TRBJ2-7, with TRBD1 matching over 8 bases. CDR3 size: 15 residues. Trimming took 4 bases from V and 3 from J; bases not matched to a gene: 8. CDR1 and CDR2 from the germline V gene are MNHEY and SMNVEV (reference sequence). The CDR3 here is CASSSTGTGDYEQYF. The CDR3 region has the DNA TGTGCCAGCAGTTCCACCGGGACAGGCGACTACGAGCAGTACTTC.